Listed here are 28 T cell receptor beta chains from one sample, sequenced in a study of T cell clonotyping in hematopoietic cell transplantation. Profiling relied on immunoSEQ multiplex PCR, and the TCRdb table lists in-frame clones only, not all of them. The sample gives about 7,400 clones, 70% to 90% of which show up once; roughly 6.8% is in the top ten. Time point defined: recipient sample about 28 days before transplant, after cytoreduction. The sequencing used peripheral blood mononuclear cells, collected before stem cell transplant. The receptors originated from a man aged 60 to 69 with acute myeloid leukemia. Some clones in this sample may be carry-over from other donors' samples.

The V call is TRBV6-5, the J call TRBJ2-7, with 9 positions matching TRBD1. Trimming took 5 bases from V and 2 from J; bases not matched to a gene: 7. This CDR3 has 15 residues. The germline V gene encodes CDR1 MNHEY and CDR2 SVGAGI. CDR3 DNA sequence: TGTGCCAGCAGTAGAGGGACAGGGATCCCCTACGAGCAGTACTTC. Its translation: CASSRGTGIPYEQYF.

This clone appeared a single time. The chain carries TRBV28 and TRBJ2-3; 7 nucleotides agree with TRBD2. Per the germline V gene, CDR1 is MDHEN and CDR2 is SYDVKM. The CDR3 loop spans 16 amino acids. V was clipped by 6 bases and J by 2 bases; unmatched bases: 11. The CDR3 DNA sequence: TGTGCCAGCAGCTCACCTAGCGGAACCGCCACAGATACGCAGTATTTT. Translating gives CASSSPSGTATDTQYF.

In this sample, this clone turned up once. This chain links TRBV11-3 with TRBJ1-1; the D is unclear. Between the trimmed V and J ends, which lost 4 bases and 0 bases, there was a span of 6 bases. The germline gives CDR1 SGHNT, CDR2 YENEEA. This CDR3 region has 13 residues. The CDR3 here is CASSSTVNTEAFF. The CDR3 DNA reads as TGTGCCAGCAGCTCGACGGTGAACACTGAAGCTTTCTTT. The full variable domain, completed using reference TRBV11-3 and TRBJ1-1, is EAGVVQSPRYKIIEKKQPVAFWCNPISGHNTLYWYLQNLGQGPELLIRYENEEAVDDSQLPKDRFSAERLKGVDSTLKIQPAELGDSAVYLCASSSTVNTEAFFGQGTRLTVV.

The chain carries TRBV7-3 and TRBJ2-5; the match to TRBD2 covers 7 bases. The length of the CDR3 is 13 residues. CDR1 and CDR2 (germline): SGHTA, FQGTGA. Trimming took 2 bases from V and 4 from J; bases not matched to a gene: 1. CDR3 sequence reads: CASSLGGGETQYF. CDR3 bases: TGTGCCAGCAGCTTAGGCGGGGGAGAGACCCAGTACTTC.

The V call is TRBV6-5, the J call TRBJ2-1; a possible D gene is TRBD2 (5 bases). The V gene lost 5 bases and the J gene lost 12 bases, with 23 bases spanning the gap. The germline CDR1 and CDR2 sequences are MNHEY and SVGAGI. This CDR3 is built from 15 residues. CDR3 nucleotides: TGTGCCAGCAGTAAAAACCCGGGGATAGGCTTCGGGCAGTTCTTC. Its translation is CASSKNPGIGFGQFF.

This clone was counted a single time. The chain carries TRBV4-1 and TRBJ2-1; D perhaps matches TRBD2 (5 bases). In germline, CDR1 is MGHRA, CDR2 YSYEKL. Trimming removed 1 base at V and 0 bases at J, with 13 bases between. The CDR3 contains 17 residues. The chain's CDR3 is CASSQVGGRSSYNEQFF. For the CDR3, the DNA is TGCGCCAGCAGCCAAGTTGGAGGCAGGAGCTCCTACAATGAGCAGTTCTTC.

This clone showed up just a few times. The chain joins TRBV27 to TRBJ1-3; no clear D gene. This CDR3 is built from 13 residues. Trimming left V 5 bases short and J 3 bases short, with 8 bases between. Germline V gives CDR1 MNHEY, CDR2 SMNVEV (reference sequence). The CDR3 DNA is TGTGCCAGCAGTCTAACCAGTGGAAACACCATATATTTT. Protein product: CASSLTSGNTIYF.

The V and J genes are TRBV10-1 and TRBJ2-2, with TRBD1 matching over 7 bases. Losses at the gene ends were 5 bases for V and 2 bases for J; bases not matched to a gene: 2. Germline V gene data show CDR1 as WNHNN and CDR2 as SYGVQD (reference sequence). The CDR3 extends over 14 amino acids. In DNA form, the CDR3 reads TGCGCCAGCAGTCGGGACAGAAACACCGGGGAGCTGTTTTTT. Its translation is CASSRDRNTGELFF.

V and J are TRBV6-5 and TRBJ1-1; TRBD1 matches 7 bases. The CDR3 runs 15 residues. V was pared by 4 bases and J by 3 bases, with 8 bases of the junction left unmatched. CDR1 MNHEY and CDR2 SVGAGI come from the germline V gene. CDR3 loop: CASSFTGEADTEAFF. The CDR3 DNA sequence: TGTGCCAGCAGTTTTACAGGGGAGGCGGACACTGAAGCTTTCTTT.

The V gene is TRBV5-1, the J gene TRBJ2-5; D may be TRBD1 (6 bases). V was pared by 5 bases and J by 4 bases, with 18 bases between. The CDR3 totals 15 residues. Germline V gives CDR1 SGHRS, CDR2 YFSETQ. The CDR3 DNA is TGCGCCAGCAGATTGACCCAACAGGGTATAGAGACCCAGTACTTC. It codes for CASRLTQQGIETQYF. The whole variable domain, filled in from reference TRBV5-1 and TRBJ2-5, reads KAGVTQTPRYLIKTRGQQVTLSCSPISGHRSVSWYQQTPGQGLQFLFEYFSETQRNKGNFPGRFSGRQFSNSRSEMNVSTLELGDSALYLCASRLTQQGIETQYFGPGTRLLVL.

In its sample, this clone was seen a few times. This chain links TRBV2 with TRBJ1-2; TRBD1 agrees at 7 bases. The CDR3 length is 15 residues. CDR1 is SNHLY, CDR2 FYNNEI, per germline. V shed 1 base, J shed 4 bases, and the junction held 6 bases outside the gene matches. DNA of the CDR3: TGTGCCAGCAGTGAAGGTACAGGGGAGTTCTATGGCTACACCTTC. Its translation is CASSEGTGEFYGYTF.

CDR3 sequence: CASSRQGALLTEAFF. The CDR3 nucleotides read TGTGCCAGCAGCCGACAGGGGGCTCTTCTAACTGAAGCTTTCTTT. The chain couples TRBV14 to TRBJ1-1; TRBD1 agrees at 10 bases. Germline V gene data show CDR1 as SGHDN and CDR2 as FVKESK. The CDR3 contains 15 residues. The V and J ends lost 4 bases and 5 bases, in that order; junction bases with no gene match: 7.

The V and J genes are TRBV6-1 and TRBJ1-2, with a tentative D call TRBD1 (5 bases). The CDR3 contains 13 residues. Trimming removed 5 bases from V and 11 bases from J, with 18 bases in between. Germline CDR1 reads MNHNS; CDR2 reads SASEGT. CDR3 loop: CASSPHGTTRYTF. CDR3 nucleotides: TGTGCCAGCAGTCCCCATGGGACGACACGATACACCTTC.

The CDR3 nucleotides read TGTGCCAGTAGTATAAGGGGAAGAGAAACTGAAGCTTTCTTT. Translation gives CASSIRGRETEAFF. The J gene is TRBJ1-1, the V gene TRBV19; D may be TRBD1 (5 bases). Germline-derived CDR1 and CDR2 are LNHDA and SQIVND (reference sequence). There are 14 residues in the CDR3. The V gene lost 2 bases and the J gene lost 5 bases, with 12 bases spanning the gap.

The chain carries TRBV6-5 and TRBJ2-2; D is unresolved. CDR1 is MNHEY, CDR2 SVGAGI, per germline. Trimming removed 6 bases from V and 3 bases from J, with 8 bases in between. This CDR3 has 13 residues. The CDR3 DNA sequence: TGTGCCAGCAGCCCTCCCCACACCGGGGAGCTGTTTTTT. Translation gives CASSPPHTGELFF.

The chain recombines TRBV6-6 with TRBJ2-2; unclear D gene. The germline gives CDR1 MNHNY, CDR2 SVGAGI (reference sequence). The V gene lost 5 bases and the J gene lost 1 base, with 14 bases spanning the gap. The CDR3 is 16 residues long. The CDR3, as DNA: TGTGCCAGCAGTACCCTAGGACGGCTGAACACCGGGGAGCTGTTTTTT. The encoded protein is CASSTLGRLNTGELFF.

The chain recombines TRBV30 with TRBJ2-2; no reliable D call. The V end was cut by 5 bases, the J end by 4 bases, with 8 bases between. Germline V lookup: CDR1 GTSNPN, CDR2 SVGIG (reference sequence). The CDR3 has 12 residues. CDR3 in amino acids: CAWGWGTGELFF. CDR3 coding DNA: TGTGCCTGGGGGTGGGGCACCGGGGAGCTGTTTTTT.

This chain joins TRBV6-5 and TRBJ2-2; D remains unclear. The CDR3 contains 13 residues. Germline V lookup: CDR1 MNHEY, CDR2 SVGAGI. V was clipped by 6 bases and J by 0 bases, with 5 bases between them. The CDR3 DNA reads TGTGCCAGCAGGCTAACGAACACCGGGGAGCTGTTTTTT. Its translation is CASRLTNTGELFF.

Regarding this clone: An end of the junction differs from the germline gene, which may be a read error. This chain joins TRBV27 and TRBJ2-1; tentative D call: TRBD2 (6 bases). The CDR3 consists of 14 residues. Germline CDR1 and CDR2: MNHEY and SMNVEV (reference sequence). CDR3 bases: TGTGCCAGCAGTATATCCCCGGGAGCCAATGAGCAGTTCTTC. Translation gives CASSISPGANEQFF.

The chain employs TRBV2 and TRBJ1-5, with D maybe TRBD1 (5 bases). The CDR3 consists of 16 residues. V dropped 4 bases and J dropped 2 bases, with 15 bases sitting between them. Per the germline V gene, CDR1 is SNHLY and CDR2 is FYNNEI. The CDR3 nucleotides read TGTGCCAGCAGTGGCGGAGTGGGGGGGGGCAATCAGCCCCAGCATTTT. Its translation is CASSGGVGGGNQPQHF.

The V call is TRBV9, the J call TRBJ2-1, with D possibly TRBD2 on 6 matching bases. V lost 0 bases and J 9 bases, leaving 10 bases between the germline ends. Germline loops: CDR1 SGDLS, CDR2 YYNGEE. The CDR3 consists of 13 residues. The chain's CDR3 is CASSVGGGGEQFF. The DNA for the CDR3 is TGTGCCAGCAGCGTAGGGGGAGGCGGTGAGCAGTTCTTC.

This clone has only one observation. The chain joins TRBV7-9 to TRBJ1-1; a weak D match, TRBD1 (6 bases). V dropped 5 bases and J dropped 1 base, with 11 bases sitting between them. The CDR3 extends over 14 amino acids. CDR1 SEHNR and CDR2 FQNEAQ come from the germline V gene (reference sequence). CDR3 loop: CASSRDTRNTEAFF. The CDR3 DNA reads as TGTGCCAGCAGCCGGGACACCCGGAACACTGAAGCTTTCTTT.

The V gene is TRBV6-5, the J gene TRBJ1-1; 9 bases fit TRBD1. This CDR3 has 14 amino acids. The ends lost 7 bases at V and 1 base at J; junction bases unmatched: 4. The germline gives CDR1 MNHEY, CDR2 SVGAGI. The CDR3 spells CASNQQGANTEAFF. The CDR3 DNA sequence: TGTGCCAGCAACCAACAGGGGGCGAACACTGAAGCTTTCTTT.

The V gene is TRBV7-6, the J gene TRBJ2-7; D perhaps matches TRBD1 (5 bases). Per germline, CDR1 SGHVS and CDR2 FNYEAQ. The CDR3 is 13 amino acids. V was shortened by 5 bases and J by 7 bases, with 15 bases between the two germline ends. The CDR3 is CASSPDTQGEQYF. The CDR3 nucleotides are TGTGCCAGCAGCCCGGACACCCAGGGTGAGCAGTACTTC.

Concerning this clone: An end of the junction differs from the germline gene, which may be a read error. This chain uses TRBV7-7 with TRBJ2-2; D may correspond to TRBD1 or TRBD2 (5 bases each). The CDR3 totals 18 residues. CDR1 is SSHAT, CDR2 FNYEAQ, per germline (reference sequence). This CDR3 is CASSLVFLGRENTGELFF. CDR3 nucleotide sequence: TGTGCTAGCAGCTTAGTATTCTTGGGACGCGAAAACACCGGGGAGCTGTTTTTT.

The chain employs TRBV4-2 and TRBJ1-2; possible D gene TRBD1, 5 bases. Germline values: CDR1 LGHNA, CDR2 YNFKEQ. This CDR3 has 18 amino acids. V shed 0 bases and J shed 2 bases, with 19 bases lying between them. The CDR3 DNA sequence: TGTGCCAGCAGCCAAGATCAGAACCGCGGGACGTCGAACTATGGCTACACCTTC. Translating it yields CASSQDQNRGTSNYGYTF.

The chain has TRBV19 and TRBJ1-5; no definite D call. Germline loops: CDR1 LNHDA, CDR2 SQIVND (reference sequence). This CDR3 comprises 14 residues. V lost 7 bases, J lost 0 bases, and 10 bases lay in between. CDR3 in amino acids: CASKVHYSNQPQHF. The CDR3 DNA reads as TGTGCCAGTAAGGTGCACTATAGCAATCAGCCCCAGCATTTT. Full variable domain (remainder filled in from reference TRBV19 and TRBJ1-5): DGGITQSPKYLFRKEGQNVTLSCEQNLNHDAMYWYRQDPGQGLRLIYYSQIVNDFQKGDIAEGYSVSREKKESFPLTVTSAQKNPTAFYLCASKVHYSNQPQHFGDGTRLSIL.

This clone was seen a single time. V and J are TRBV6-1 and TRBJ2-1; TRBD2 agrees at 7 bases. Germline V gene sequence: CDR1 MNHNS, CDR2 SASEGT. CDR3 size: 18 residues. With V trimmed by 0 bases and J by 3 bases, 11 bases remained unmatched. CDR3 in amino acids: CASSEAVAGREVYNEQFF. CDR3 DNA: TGTGCCAGCAGTGAAGCTGTCGCGGGGAGGGAGGTCTACAATGAGCAGTTCTTC.